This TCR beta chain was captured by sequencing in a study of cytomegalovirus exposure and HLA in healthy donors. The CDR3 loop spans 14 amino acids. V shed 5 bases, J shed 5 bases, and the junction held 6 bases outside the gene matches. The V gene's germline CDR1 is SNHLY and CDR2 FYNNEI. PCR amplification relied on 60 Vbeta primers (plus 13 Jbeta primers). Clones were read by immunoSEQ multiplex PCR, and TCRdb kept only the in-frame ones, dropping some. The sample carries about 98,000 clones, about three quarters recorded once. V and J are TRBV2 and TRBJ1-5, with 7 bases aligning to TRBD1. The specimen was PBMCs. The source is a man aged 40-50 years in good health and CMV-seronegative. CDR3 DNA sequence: TGTGCCAGCAGTACCCAGGGGGAGTATCAGCCCCAGCATTTT. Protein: CASSTQGEYQPQHF.